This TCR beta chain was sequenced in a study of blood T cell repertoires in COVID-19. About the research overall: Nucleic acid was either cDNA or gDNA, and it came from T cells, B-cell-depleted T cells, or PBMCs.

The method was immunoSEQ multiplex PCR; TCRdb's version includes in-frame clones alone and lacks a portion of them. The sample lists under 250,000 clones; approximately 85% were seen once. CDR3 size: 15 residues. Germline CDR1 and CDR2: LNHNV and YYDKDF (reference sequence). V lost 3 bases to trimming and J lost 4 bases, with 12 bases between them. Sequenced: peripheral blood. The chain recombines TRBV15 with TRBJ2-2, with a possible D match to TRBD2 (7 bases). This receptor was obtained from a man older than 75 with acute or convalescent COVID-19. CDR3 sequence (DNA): TGTGCCACCAGCAGGGGGGGGGCTAGCACCGGGGAGCTGTTTTTT. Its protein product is CATSRGGASTGELFF.